A single TCR beta chain is shown here with its context. The CDR3 consists of 15 residues. V gave up 5 bases and J gave up 2 bases, with 13 bases separating them. Germline CDR1 and CDR2: SEHNR and FQNEAQ (reference sequence). The sample comes from a study of blood T cell repertoires in COVID-19. Study as a whole: Material from acute and convalescent COVID-19 was sourced from the United States, Italy and Spain.

Sequencing was performed with immunoSEQ multiplex PCR; in TCRdb, only in-frame clones are kept and a portion is missing. The sample holds more than 250,000 clones, about 90% seen once. This clonotype originated in a man between 18 and 35 years old who had recovered from COVID-19. The V call is TRBV7-9, the J call TRBJ2-1, with D perhaps TRBD2 (6 bases). Material for sequencing was peripheral blood. CDR3 sequence reads: CASSPGVTPYNEQFF. Here the CDR3 DNA reads TGTGCCAGCAGCCCGGGGGTCACTCCCTACAATGAGCAGTTCTTC.